This TCR beta chain comes out of a study of T cells in Graves' hyperthyroidism and ophthalmopathy. Study-wide points: Appearing also in blood were most of the thyroid clonotypes expanded above 0.001.

Among the patients, aged 18 to 65, hyperthyroidism was newly diagnosed and had lasted under 2 months. Uncontrolled infection, other autoimmune disease, pregnancy or lactation led to exclusion. Template material for amplifying TCR beta CDR3 regions consisted of RNA transcripts. In the first-round RT-PCR of the TCR CDR3, the HTBI primer set was used. TCRdb re-called the multiplex PCR reads with MiXCR, one entry per CDR3 protein. The sample gives under 300,000 distinct CDR3 sequences, nearly 15% of which show up once; roughly 31% is in the top ten. This CDR3 is built from 15 residues. Germline V gene data show CDR1 as DFQATT and CDR2 as SNEGSKA (reference sequence). The V and J ends lost 4 bases and 8 bases respectively, with 21 bases between them. This clonotype was seen more than once but under ten times. Its antigen is currently unknown.

This TCR was recovered from a woman aged 45 to 65 with Graves' hyperthyroidism that later progressed to Graves' ophthalmopathy. Sequencing input: blood. J is TRBJ2-1 and V is TRBV20-1; a possible D gene is TRBD1 (5 bases). The CDR3 region has the DNA TGCAGTGCTAAAAGAGCCAGGGTGGCTGTCGATGAGCAGTTCTTC. As protein: CSAKRARVAVDEQFF.